These T cell receptor beta chains were read from a single sample in a study of T-cell reconstitution after alpha-beta-depleted transplantation in children. TCRdb recomputed calls from the PCR reads with MiXCR, one row per CDR3 protein. The data contain around 800,000 distinct CDR3 sequences, approximately 15% of them singletons. The material was PBMCs, mostly from graft donor cells, obtained 360 days after TCRalphabeta/CD19-depleted stem cell transplant. These receptors were taken from a male patient aged 10 to 17 who had a stem cell transplant for acute lymphoblastic leukemia, so the T cells may come from the graft donor. The CDR3 runs from the conserved cysteine through the conserved F or W. The D gene is left open where the match is weak. Rows give clone size only sometimes, using once, few, many, or a class for an expanded clone.

v_call: TRBV29-1; j_call: TRBJ2-1; d_call: TRBD1; clone_size: few; cdr3_nt: TGCAGCGTTGACAGGGGGACGGGCAATGAGCAGTTCTTC; cdr3_aa: CSVDRGTGNEQFF
v_call: TRBV6-1; j_call: TRBJ1-1; d_call: NA; clone_size: NA; cdr3_nt: TGTGCCAGCAGTGGATGGGCGGATGAAGCTTTCTTT; cdr3_aa: CASSGWADEAFF
v_call: TRBV7-2; j_call: TRBJ2-5; d_call: TRBD1; clone_size: few; cdr3_nt: TGTGCCAGCAGCTTAGAAACCTGGGGACAGAGTAGCTTC; cdr3_aa: CASSLETWGQSSF
v_call: TRBV5-1; j_call: TRBJ1-1; d_call: NA; clone_size: NA; cdr3_nt: TGCGCCAGCAGCTTGGACCCGAATTTGAACACTGAAGCTTTCTTT; cdr3_aa: CASSLDPNLNTEAFF
v_call: TRBV29-1; j_call: TRBJ2-3; d_call: TRBD2; clone_size: NA; cdr3_nt: TGCAGCGTTGAGGCGCGGGAGTGGGTAGATACGCAGTATTTT; cdr3_aa: CSVEAREWVDTQYF
v_call: TRBV7-6; j_call: TRBJ2-7; d_call: TRBD1; clone_size: few; cdr3_nt: TGTGCCAGCAGCCCTCGGACAGGGTCCCGCGAGCAGTACTTC; cdr3_aa: CASSPRTGSREQYF
v_call: TRBV27; j_call: TRBJ2-4; d_call: NA; clone_size: NA; cdr3_nt: TGTGCCAGCAGTTTGGCCCTAGGAAACATTCAGTACTTC; cdr3_aa: CASSLALGNIQYF
v_call: TRBV5-1; j_call: TRBJ2-7; d_call: NA; clone_size: many; cdr3_nt: TGCGCCAGCAGCTTATGGAGGAGCTCCTACGAGCAGTACTTC; cdr3_aa: CASSLWRSSYEQYF
v_call: TRBV12-3/TRBV12-4; j_call: TRBJ2-7; d_call: TRBD1; clone_size: NA; cdr3_nt: TGTGCCAGCAGTCCGCAGGGGGCTGTAGGGGGGGAGCAGTACTTC; cdr3_aa: CASSPQGAVGGEQYF
v_call: TRBV5-1; j_call: TRBJ1-1; d_call: TRBD1; clone_size: NA; cdr3_nt: TGCGCCAGCAGCTCGTTGACAGGGGGGTCGAACACTGAAGCTTTCTTT; cdr3_aa: CASSSLTGGSNTEAFF
v_call: TRBV6-5; j_call: TRBJ1-1; d_call: NA; clone_size: NA; cdr3_nt: TGTGCCAGCAGTACCTCGGTCACTGAAGCTTTCTTT; cdr3_aa: CASSTSVTEAFF
v_call: TRBV4-1; j_call: TRBJ2-3; d_call: TRBD2; clone_size: few; cdr3_nt: TGCGCCAGCAGCCAGGTCACTAGCGGGAGGGTCTCAGATACGCAGTATTTT; cdr3_aa: CASSQVTSGRVSDTQYF
v_call: TRBV12-3/TRBV12-4; j_call: TRBJ2-2; d_call: NA; clone_size: NA; cdr3_nt: TGTGCCAGCAGTTTACCGGGACAAGGCCCCACCGGGGAGCTGTTTTTT; cdr3_aa: CASSLPGQGPTGELFF
v_call: TRBV4-2; j_call: TRBJ2-3; d_call: TRBD2; clone_size: NA; cdr3_nt: TGTGCCAGCAGCCAAGATAGCGGGACAGATACGCAGTATTTT; cdr3_aa: CASSQDSGTDTQYF
v_call: TRBV5-1; j_call: TRBJ2-7; d_call: TRBD2; clone_size: many; cdr3_nt: TGCGCCAGCGGAAAGACTAGCGGGGAGCAGTACTTC; cdr3_aa: CASGKTSGEQYF
v_call: TRBV20-1; j_call: TRBJ2-1; d_call: NA; clone_size: few; cdr3_nt: TGCAGTGTGGGGGTCACTTCCTACAATGAGCAGTTCTTC; cdr3_aa: CSVGVTSYNEQFF
v_call: TRBV15; j_call: TRBJ2-5; d_call: TRBD2; clone_size: NA; cdr3_nt: TGTGCCACCACCAAGAGCAAGACTAGCGGTCTGGAGACCCAGTACTTC; cdr3_aa: CATTKSKTSGLETQYF
v_call: TRBV18; j_call: TRBJ2-7; d_call: NA; clone_size: few; cdr3_nt: TGTGCCAGCTCACCTACGATACGGGAAAATCGAGAGCAGTACTTC; cdr3_aa: CASSPTIRENREQYF
v_call: TRBV5-6; j_call: TRBJ2-2; d_call: TRBD2; clone_size: NA; cdr3_nt: TGTGCCAGCAGCTGGGCGGGACTAGCGCCCGGGGAGCTGTTTTTT; cdr3_aa: CASSWAGLAPGELFF
v_call: TRBV6-2/TRBV6-3; j_call: TRBJ2-7; d_call: TRBD2; clone_size: few; cdr3_nt: TGTGCCAGCAGTTACCGACGCGCTAGCGGGAGGGCCCCCTACGAGCAGTACTTC; cdr3_aa: CASSYRRASGRAPYEQYF
v_call: TRBV5-5; j_call: TRBJ2-7; d_call: NA; clone_size: NA; cdr3_nt: TGTGCCAGCAGCTTTACCTCCGGTCATCTGAACGAGCAGTACTTC; cdr3_aa: CASSFTSGHLNEQYF
v_call: TRBV3-1; j_call: TRBJ2-7; d_call: TRBD2; clone_size: many; cdr3_nt: TGTGCCAGCAGAAGACTAGCGGGAGAGACCTACGAGCAGTACTTC; cdr3_aa: CASRRLAGETYEQYF
v_call: TRBV29-1; j_call: TRBJ2-5; d_call: NA; clone_size: many; cdr3_nt: TGCAGCGTTGTACCGCACCAAGAGACCCAGTACTTC; cdr3_aa: CSVVPHQETQYF
v_call: TRBV9; j_call: TRBJ1-6; d_call: NA; clone_size: many; cdr3_nt: TGTGCCAGCAGCGGCCGGGAACCTCGGCCAAATAATTCACCCCTCCACTTT; cdr3_aa: CASSGREPRPNNSPLHF
v_call: TRBV2; j_call: TRBJ2-3; d_call: NA; clone_size: NA; cdr3_nt: TGTGCCAGCACGCATGAGCAGTATTTT; cdr3_aa: CASTHEQYF
v_call: TRBV20-1; j_call: TRBJ2-1; d_call: NA; clone_size: few; cdr3_nt: TGCAGTGCTAGAGTTTTAGCTGCACGCAACAATGAGCAGTTCTTC; cdr3_aa: CSARVLAARNNEQFF
v_call: TRBV20-1; j_call: TRBJ2-7; d_call: TRBD2; clone_size: NA; cdr3_nt: TGCAGTGCTATGGCTTCGGGGGGTGGCCCCTACGAGCAGTACTTC; cdr3_aa: CSAMASGGGPYEQYF
v_call: TRBV18; j_call: TRBJ1-1; d_call: NA; clone_size: few; cdr3_nt: TGTGCCAGCTCACCACCAGGGGTCTTCCCTGAAGCTTTCTTT; cdr3_aa: CASSPPGVFPEAFF
v_call: TRBV7-6; j_call: TRBJ2-4; d_call: NA; clone_size: NA; cdr3_nt: TGTGCCAGCAGCTTAGCTGGGGGGAAGGACATTCAGTACTTC; cdr3_aa: CASSLAGGKDIQYF
v_call: TRBV29-1; j_call: TRBJ2-5; d_call: TRBD2; clone_size: NA; cdr3_nt: TGCACCACTCAAAGGGGGACTAGCGGGAGTCGGGAGACCCAGTACTTC; cdr3_aa: CTTQRGTSGSRETQYF
v_call: TRBV7-6; j_call: TRBJ2-7; d_call: NA; clone_size: NA; cdr3_nt: TGTGCCAGCAGCTTAACCCTACCCCAGGGGAGCTCCTACGAGCAGTACTTC; cdr3_aa: CASSLTLPQGSSYEQYF
v_call: TRBV6-1; j_call: TRBJ2-7; d_call: TRBD2; clone_size: NA; cdr3_nt: TGTGCCAGCACAGTCCTAGCGGGAGGTCTTTTCTCCTACGAGCAGTACTTC; cdr3_aa: CASTVLAGGLFSYEQYF
v_call: TRBV12-3/TRBV12-4; j_call: TRBJ2-1; d_call: NA; clone_size: few; cdr3_nt: TGTGCCAGCAGTTTAATGCCCCGCAATGAGCAGTTCTTC; cdr3_aa: CASSLMPRNEQFF
v_call: TRBV29-1; j_call: TRBJ2-1; d_call: NA; clone_size: many; cdr3_nt: TGCAGCGTTGGGGGAGATTGGCGGTACTCCTACAATGAGCAGTTCTTC; cdr3_aa: CSVGGDWRYSYNEQFF
v_call: TRBV29-1; j_call: TRBJ2-1; d_call: TRBD1; clone_size: NA; cdr3_nt: TGCAGCGTTGACCAGGACAGGGGGTTCAATGAGCAGTTCTTC; cdr3_aa: CSVDQDRGFNEQFF
v_call: TRBV27; j_call: TRBJ2-7; d_call: NA; clone_size: NA; cdr3_nt: TGTGCCAGCAGTTTATCGCACAGGCACGAGCAGTACTTC; cdr3_aa: CASSLSHRHEQYF
v_call: TRBV20-1; j_call: TRBJ2-5; d_call: TRBD1; clone_size: few; cdr3_nt: TGCAGTGCCACTGACAGGGACCAAGAGACCCAGTACTTC; cdr3_aa: CSATDRDQETQYF
v_call: TRBV4-2; j_call: TRBJ2-3; d_call: NA; clone_size: many; cdr3_nt: TGTGCCAGCAGCCAAGATGGATTAGATACGCAGTATTTT; cdr3_aa: CASSQDGLDTQYF
v_call: TRBV7-6; j_call: TRBJ1-4; d_call: TRBD1; clone_size: NA; cdr3_nt: TGTGCCAGCAGCCCAGGTGACAGGGTGACTAATGAAAAACTGTTTTTT; cdr3_aa: CASSPGDRVTNEKLFF
v_call: TRBV5-1; j_call: TRBJ2-5; d_call: NA; clone_size: NA; cdr3_nt: TGCGCCAGCAGCTTGGCCGTCGGCGCAGAGACCCAGTACTTC; cdr3_aa: CASSLAVGAETQYF
v_call: TRBV4-1; j_call: TRBJ1-2; d_call: TRBD1; clone_size: many; cdr3_nt: TGCGCCAGCAGCCAAGCTCCGGGACAGGGATATGGCTACACCTTC; cdr3_aa: CASSQAPGQGYGYTF
v_call: TRBV27; j_call: TRBJ2-7; d_call: TRBD1; clone_size: NA; cdr3_nt: TGTGCCAGCAGACAAAATACAGGGGGCGAGCAGTACTTC; cdr3_aa: CASRQNTGGEQYF
v_call: TRBV5-1; j_call: TRBJ2-7; d_call: NA; clone_size: many; cdr3_nt: TGCGCCAGCAGCCTTACAGGGTTTGGGTACGAGCAGTACTTC; cdr3_aa: CASSLTGFGYEQYF
v_call: TRBV11-2; j_call: TRBJ2-2; d_call: NA; clone_size: NA; cdr3_nt: TGTGCCAGCAGCTTAGGGCCTCTAATGGCCGGGGAGCTGTTTTTT; cdr3_aa: CASSLGPLMAGELFF
v_call: TRBV25-1; j_call: TRBJ1-6; d_call: NA; clone_size: many; cdr3_nt: TGTGCCAGCAGTGTTCCGGGTTCACCCCTCCACTTT; cdr3_aa: CASSVPGSPLHF
v_call: TRBV9; j_call: TRBJ2-1; d_call: TRBD2; clone_size: NA; cdr3_nt: TGTGCCAGCAGCGTAGGGGTAGCGGGGACCTACAATGAGCAGTTCTTC; cdr3_aa: CASSVGVAGTYNEQFF
v_call: TRBV4-1; j_call: TRBJ1-2; d_call: NA; clone_size: few; cdr3_nt: TGCGCCAGCAGCCAAGATCGTCGGGGTATTGACTATGGCTACACCTTC; cdr3_aa: CASSQDRRGIDYGYTF
v_call: TRBV6-5; j_call: TRBJ1-5; d_call: NA; clone_size: few; cdr3_nt: TGTGCCAGCAGTTACGTGGATAGCAATCAGCCCCAGCATTTT; cdr3_aa: CASSYVDSNQPQHF
v_call: TRBV20-1; j_call: TRBJ2-7; d_call: NA; clone_size: NA; cdr3_nt: TGCAGTGTCCCCGGGGCACGCACCAAGGAGCAGTACTTC; cdr3_aa: CSVPGARTKEQYF
v_call: TRBV7-9; j_call: TRBJ2-7; d_call: NA; clone_size: few; cdr3_nt: TGTGCCAGCAGCTCTAGTCATCTTCATCCGATCCACGAGCAGTACTTC; cdr3_aa: CASSSSHLHPIHEQYF
v_call: TRBV6-5; j_call: TRBJ2-7; d_call: NA; clone_size: NA; cdr3_nt: TGTGCCAGCAGTTACACAGGGAACTACGAGCAGTACTTC; cdr3_aa: CASSYTGNYEQYF
v_call: TRBV27; j_call: TRBJ2-3; d_call: NA; clone_size: NA; cdr3_nt: TGTGCCAGCAGTTTATCGGAGCGGGTAGCAAGCACAGATACGCAGTATTTT; cdr3_aa: CASSLSERVASTDTQYF
v_call: TRBV6-2/TRBV6-3; j_call: TRBJ1-2; d_call: NA; clone_size: few; cdr3_nt: TGTGCCAGCAGTTACCCTCAATCCGGGACGGGAAAAAGAGGCTACACCTTC; cdr3_aa: CASSYPQSGTGKRGYTF
v_call: TRBV12-3/TRBV12-4; j_call: TRBJ1-2; d_call: TRBD1; clone_size: NA; cdr3_nt: TGTGCCAGCGCAGGACAGGGCGTAGGAGGCTACACCTTC; cdr3_aa: CASAGQGVGGYTF
v_call: TRBV7-2; j_call: TRBJ2-7; d_call: NA; clone_size: NA; cdr3_nt: TGTGCCAGCAGCTTACGGGGTTTCAACGAGCAGTACTTC; cdr3_aa: CASSLRGFNEQYF
v_call: TRBV7-6; j_call: TRBJ2-1; d_call: NA; clone_size: few; cdr3_nt: TGTGCCAGCAGCTTAGAATGGGCCTACAATGAGCAGTTCTTC; cdr3_aa: CASSLEWAYNEQFF
v_call: TRBV5-1; j_call: TRBJ1-1; d_call: NA; clone_size: few; cdr3_nt: TGCGCCAGCAGCTTGGGCAGGGTGTCCACTGAAGCTTTCTTT; cdr3_aa: CASSLGRVSTEAFF
v_call: TRBV12-3/TRBV12-4; j_call: TRBJ1-3; d_call: NA; clone_size: NA; cdr3_nt: TGTGCCAGCATCAGAGGGTATCTTCTCCACTCCCCTGGAAACACCATATATTTT; cdr3_aa: CASIRGYLLHSPGNTIYF
v_call: TRBV13; j_call: TRBJ2-3; d_call: TRBD2; clone_size: NA; cdr3_nt: TGTGCCAGCAGCGTAGGAAATAGCGGGAGTCCCACAGATACGCAGTATTTT; cdr3_aa: CASSVGNSGSPTDTQYF
v_call: TRBV7-2; j_call: TRBJ2-1; d_call: NA; clone_size: few; cdr3_nt: TGTGCCAGCAGTCGAGGCGGGGGCTACTACAATGAGCAGTTCTTC; cdr3_aa: CASSRGGGYYNEQFF